What follows are 17 T cell receptor beta chains derived from one specimen sequenced in a study of OX40 agonist ivuxolimab in advanced cancers. Clones were sequenced by immunoSEQ multiplex PCR, and TCRdb holds only the in-frame ones, with some missing. Of 65,000 to 80,000 clones in the sample, 75% to 90% were seen once. Sequenced material: CD4+ or CD8+ T cells sorted from blood, taken in a trial of the OX40 agonist ivuxolimab. The receptors originated from an adult with an advanced solid tumor such as melanoma, head and neck, liver or kidney cancer.

The CDR3 reads CASSSRGYSMNTEAFF. The DNA of the CDR3 is TGTGCCAGCAGCTCGAGGGGGTACTCTATGAACACTGAAGCTTTCTTT. The chain carries TRBV7-2 and TRBJ1-1, with D perhaps matching TRBD1 (6 bases). Trimming removed 4 bases at V and 0 bases at J, with 15 bases between. Germline CDR1 and CDR2: SGHTA and FQGNSA. The CDR3 runs 16 residues.

The V call is TRBV7-2, the J call TRBJ2-1; D is ambiguous. CDR3 length: 13 amino acids. CDR1 is SGHTA, CDR2 FQGNSA, per germline. The V gene lost 4 bases and the J gene lost 8 bases, with 12 bases spanning the gap. The CDR3 loop is CASSSRTAYEQFF. In DNA form, the CDR3 reads TGTGCCAGCAGCTCACGGACCGCCTATGAGCAGTTCTTC.

The chain joins TRBV20-1 to TRBJ1-1; D perhaps matches TRBD1 (6 bases). The V end lost 7 bases, the J end lost 5 bases, and 11 bases lay between the germline ends. The CDR3 has 11 residues. Germline V lookup: CDR1 DFQATT, CDR2 SNEGSKA (reference sequence). For the CDR3, the DNA is TGCAGTGGGGGGGGCGGTACTGAAGCTTTCTTT. It codes for CSGGGGTEAFF.

The chain recombines TRBV7-6 with TRBJ1-1, with TRBD1 identical over 9 bases. This CDR3 region has 14 residues. The junction had 3 bases not matched to a gene; V was cut back by 5 bases and J by 2 bases. Germline V gene sequence: CDR1 SGHVS, CDR2 FNYEAQ. The CDR3 protein is CASSTGQGNTEAFF. The CDR3 DNA follows: TGTGCCAGCAGCACGGGACAGGGAAACACTGAAGCTTTCTTT.

The chain couples TRBV21-1 to TRBJ2-5; the DNA was not compared with TRBD2, the D call given in the table. TRBV21-1 has pseudogene status. The CDR3 spans 14 residues. For the CDR3, the DNA is TGTGCCAGCTGCGGGAGAGGGGGTCTGGAGACCCAGTACTTC. Its protein product is CASCGRGGLETQYF.

The chain uses TRBV5-6 and TRBJ1-1, with D unclear. This CDR3 is 15 amino acids long. Deletions cut 3 bases from V and 0 bases from J, with 12 bases between. CDR1 is SGHDT and CDR2 is YYEEEE in the germline V gene. The CDR3 DNA is TGTGCCAGCAGCTGGCGTGGGTTGTTGAACACTGAAGCTTTCTTT. This translates into CASSWRGLLNTEAFF. Looking up the rest from reference TRBV5-6 and TRBJ1-1 gives the full variable domain: DAGVTQSPTHLIKTRGQQVTLRCSPKSGHDTVSWYQQALGQGPQFIFQYYEEEERQRGNFPDRFSGHQFPNYSSELNVNALLLGDSALYLCASSWRGLLNTEAFFGQGTRLTVV.

V and J are TRBV9 and TRBJ1-4, with D tentatively TRBD1 (5 bases). Germline V lookup: CDR1 SGDLS, CDR2 YYNGEE. V dropped 0 bases and J dropped 0 bases, with 6 bases sitting between them. The CDR3 extends over 15 amino acids. DNA of the CDR3: TGTGCCAGCAGCGTAGGAGGGGCAACTAATGAAAAACTGTTTTTT. Its protein product is CASSVGGATNEKLFF.

This clone was found a few times. The rearrangement joins TRBV7-7 to TRBJ2-7; D gene uncertain. The V end was cut by 5 bases, the J end by 3 bases, with 14 bases between. Germline CDR1 and CDR2: SSHAT and FNYEAQ (reference sequence). The CDR3 length is 14 residues. The CDR3 protein is CASSPRQDVYEQYF. CDR3 nucleotide sequence: TGTGCCAGCAGCCCCCGGCAGGACGTCTACGAGCAGTACTTC.

The chain employs TRBV6-6 and TRBJ1-5; D is possibly TRBD1 (6 bases). CDR1 is MNHNY and CDR2 is SVGAGI in the germline V gene (reference sequence). Trimming took 4 bases from V and 7 from J, leaving 14 bases between them. CDR3 length equals 14 residues. The CDR3 sequence: CASSSQGGGQPQHF. The CDR3 DNA reads as TGTGCCAGCAGTTCACAGGGAGGAGGGCAGCCCCAGCATTTT.

This clone was recorded only once. The chain joins TRBV2 to TRBJ1-3; no firm D call. This CDR3 is built from 16 residues. V was pared by 4 bases and J by 0 bases, with 13 bases between. Germline lookup yields CDR1 SNHLY and CDR2 FYNNEI. As DNA, the CDR3 is TGTGCCAGCAGTGCTGAGCAGGCGAGCTCTGGAAACACCATATATTTT. It translates to CASSAEQASSGNTIYF.

This sequence joins TRBV18 and TRBJ1-1; D call uncertain. Germline V lookup: CDR1 KGHSH, CDR2 LQKENI. This CDR3 contains 11 residues. The V and J ends lost 9 bases and 10 bases respectively, with 15 bases between them. CDR3 nucleotide sequence: TGTGCCAGTAAGATTCAAGACGTAGCTTTCTTT. Its protein product is CASKIQDVAFF.

The chain joins TRBV5-1 to TRBJ1-3; 7 positions match TRBD1. This CDR3 is 16 amino acids long. V gave up 4 bases and J gave up 4 bases; unmatched junction bases: 11. CDR1 and CDR2 from the germline V gene are SGHRS and YFSETQ. Written as DNA, the CDR3 is TGCGCCAGCAGCGGCCAGATAGGGGGCTCGGGAAACACCATATATTTT. Protein sequence: CASSGQIGGSGNTIYF.

The chain links TRBV27 to TRBJ2-2; TRBD1 matches at 7 bases. CDR1 is MNHEY, CDR2 SMNVEV, per germline (reference sequence). The V and J ends lost 2 bases and 2 bases, in that order; junction bases with no gene match: 5. The CDR3 totals 16 residues. The CDR3 DNA reads as TGTGCCAGCAGTTTAATGGGGACAGAAAACACCGGGGAGCTGTTTTTT. This codes for CASSLMGTENTGELFF.

V and J are TRBV29-1 and TRBJ2-1, with 14 bases identical to TRBD2. Unmatched junction bases numbered 8, after V lost 4 bases and J lost 9 bases. Germline-derived CDR1 and CDR2 are SQVTM and ANQGSEA. The CDR3 is 15 amino acids. The CDR3 region has the DNA TGCAGCGTTGTGATTCAGACTAGCGGGAGGGGTGAGCAGTTCTTC. Protein: CSVVIQTSGRGEQFF.

CDR3 in DNA: TGCGCCAGCAGCTACGGGGCAGGGTACGAGCAGTACTTC. Amino acids: CASSYGAGYEQYF. V is TRBV5-1 and J is TRBJ2-7; D is possibly TRBD1 or TRBD2 (5 bases each). Trimming removed 3 bases from V and 4 bases from J, with 11 bases in between. The length of the CDR3 is 13 residues. Germline V CDR1 and CDR2: SGHRS, YFSETQ.

V usage is TRBV19 and J usage is TRBJ2-1; 10 nucleotides match TRBD2. This CDR3 region has 16 residues. The trim removed 6 bases at V and 5 bases at J, leaving 10 bases unmatched. The germline V gene encodes CDR1 LNHDA and CDR2 SQIVND (reference sequence). The CDR3 region is CASRKTLGTSDNEQFF. DNA of the CDR3: TGTGCCAGTAGGAAAACCCTAGGGACTAGCGACAATGAGCAGTTCTTC.

On this clone itself: Without the conserved terminal phenylalanine or tryptophan, this CDR3 likely stems from a read error. Because the CDR3's place on the DNA is in doubt, the DNA is left out and the CDR3 is given as listed by TCRdb. The chain couples TRBV5-6 to TRBJ2-7; the D call in the table, TRBD1, was not verified against the DNA. Looked up from germline, CDR1 is SGHDT and CDR2 is YYEEEE. The CDR3 is 13 residues long, ends included. The CDR3 reads CASSLAGGQGKGY.